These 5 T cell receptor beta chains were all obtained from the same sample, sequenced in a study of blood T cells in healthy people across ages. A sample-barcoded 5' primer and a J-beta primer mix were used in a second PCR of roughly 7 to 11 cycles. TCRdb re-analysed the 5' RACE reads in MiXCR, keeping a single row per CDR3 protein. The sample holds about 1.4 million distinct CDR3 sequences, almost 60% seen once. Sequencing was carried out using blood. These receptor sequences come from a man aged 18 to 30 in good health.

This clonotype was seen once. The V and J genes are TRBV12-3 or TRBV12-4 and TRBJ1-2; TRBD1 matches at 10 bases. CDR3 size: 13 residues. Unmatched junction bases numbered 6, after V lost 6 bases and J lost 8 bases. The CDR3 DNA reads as TGTGCCAGCAGACCGACAGGGGGCACAGGCTACACCTTC. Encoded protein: CASRPTGGTGYTF.

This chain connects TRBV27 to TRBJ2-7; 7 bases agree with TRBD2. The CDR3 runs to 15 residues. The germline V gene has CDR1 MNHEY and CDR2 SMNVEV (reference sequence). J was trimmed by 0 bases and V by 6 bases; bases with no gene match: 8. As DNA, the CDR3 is TGTGCCAGCAGCCGGGCGTCGGGGGGCTCCTACGAGCAGTACTTC. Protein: CASSRASGGSYEQYF.

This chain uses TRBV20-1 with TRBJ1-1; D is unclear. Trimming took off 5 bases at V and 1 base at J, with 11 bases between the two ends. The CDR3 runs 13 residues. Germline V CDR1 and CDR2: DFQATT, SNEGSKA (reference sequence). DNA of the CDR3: TGCAGTGCTCTTCCGGGGAGGAACACTGAAGCTTTCTTT. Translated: CSALPGRNTEAFF.

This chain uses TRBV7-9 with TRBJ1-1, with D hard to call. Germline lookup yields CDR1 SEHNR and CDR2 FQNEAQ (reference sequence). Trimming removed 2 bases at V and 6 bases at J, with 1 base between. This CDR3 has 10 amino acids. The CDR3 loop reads CASSLPEAFF. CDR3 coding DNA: TGTGCCAGCAGCTTACCTGAAGCTTTCTTT.

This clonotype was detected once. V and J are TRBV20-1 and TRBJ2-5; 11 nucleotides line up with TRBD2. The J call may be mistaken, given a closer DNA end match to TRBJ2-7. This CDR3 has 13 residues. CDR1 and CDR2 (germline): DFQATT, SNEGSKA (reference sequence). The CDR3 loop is CSARRTSGYEQYF. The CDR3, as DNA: TGCAGTGCTAGGCGGACTAGCGGGTACGAGCAGTACTTC.